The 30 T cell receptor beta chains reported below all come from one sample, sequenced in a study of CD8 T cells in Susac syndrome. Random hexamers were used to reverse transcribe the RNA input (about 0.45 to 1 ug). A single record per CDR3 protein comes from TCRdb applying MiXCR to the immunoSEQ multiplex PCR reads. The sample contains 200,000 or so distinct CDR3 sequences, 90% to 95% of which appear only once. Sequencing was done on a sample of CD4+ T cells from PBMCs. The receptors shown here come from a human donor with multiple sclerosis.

The CDR3 DNA reads TGTGCCAGCAGCCTATCCTTCGGACTAGCGGCTGGGTATGATGAGCAGTTCTTC. Its protein product is CASSLSFGLAAGYDEQFF. The chain employs TRBV11-2 and TRBJ2-1; 10 nucleotides align to TRBD2. Germline V CDR1 and CDR2: SGHAT, FQNNGV. The CDR3 extends over 18 amino acids. Trimming removed 5 bases from V and 8 bases from J; junction bases left unmatched: 18.

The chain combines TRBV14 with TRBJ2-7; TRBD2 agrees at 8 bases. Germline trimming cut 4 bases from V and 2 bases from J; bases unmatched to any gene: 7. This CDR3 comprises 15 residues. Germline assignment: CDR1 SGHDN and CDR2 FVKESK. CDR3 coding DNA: TGTGCCAGCAGCCCAGGACTAGCAAGTACCTACGAGCAGTACTTC. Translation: CASSPGLASTYEQYF.

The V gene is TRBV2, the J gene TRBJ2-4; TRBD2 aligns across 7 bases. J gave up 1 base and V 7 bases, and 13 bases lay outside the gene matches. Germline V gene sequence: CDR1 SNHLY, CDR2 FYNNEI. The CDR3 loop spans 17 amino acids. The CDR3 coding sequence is TGTGCCAGCACGACGGCGGGGGAATGGGTTGCCAAAAACATTCAGTACTTC. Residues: CASTTAGEWVAKNIQYF. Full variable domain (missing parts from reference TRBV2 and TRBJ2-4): EPEVTQTPSHQVTQMGQEVILRCVPISNHLYFYWYRQILGQKVEFLVSFYNNEISEKSEIFDDQFSVERPDGSNFTLKIRSTKLEDSAMYFCASTTAGEWVAKNIQYFGAGTRLSVL.

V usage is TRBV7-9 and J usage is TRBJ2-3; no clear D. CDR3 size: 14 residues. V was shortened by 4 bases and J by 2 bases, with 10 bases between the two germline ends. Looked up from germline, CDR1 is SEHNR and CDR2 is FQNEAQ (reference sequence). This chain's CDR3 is CASSSRVATDTQYF. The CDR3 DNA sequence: TGTGCCAGCAGCTCCCGCGTAGCCACAGATACGCAGTATTTT.

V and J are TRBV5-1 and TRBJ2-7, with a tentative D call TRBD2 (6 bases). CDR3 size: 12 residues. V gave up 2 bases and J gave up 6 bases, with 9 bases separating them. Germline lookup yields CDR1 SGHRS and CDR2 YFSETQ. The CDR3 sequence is CASSFGGSEQYF. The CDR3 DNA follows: TGCGCCAGCAGCTTTGGAGGGAGCGAGCAGTACTTC.

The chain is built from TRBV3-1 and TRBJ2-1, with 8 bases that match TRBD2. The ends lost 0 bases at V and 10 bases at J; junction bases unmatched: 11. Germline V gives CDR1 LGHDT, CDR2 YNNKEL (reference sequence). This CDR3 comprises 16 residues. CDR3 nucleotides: TGTGCCAGCAGCCAAGATCGGCCAGCGGGAGCTAGCGAGCAGTTCTTC. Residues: CASSQDRPAGASEQFF.

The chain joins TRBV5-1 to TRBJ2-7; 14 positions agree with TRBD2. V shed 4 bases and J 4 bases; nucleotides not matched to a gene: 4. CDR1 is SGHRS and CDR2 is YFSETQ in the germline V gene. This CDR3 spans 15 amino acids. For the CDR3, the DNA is TGCGCCAGCAGCCCGGGGACTAGCGGGAGATACGAGCAGTACTTC. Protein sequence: CASSPGTSGRYEQYF.

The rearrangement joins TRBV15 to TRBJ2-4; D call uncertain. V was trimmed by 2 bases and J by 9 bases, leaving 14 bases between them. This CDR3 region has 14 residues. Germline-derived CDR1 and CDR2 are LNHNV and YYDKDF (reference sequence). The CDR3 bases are TGTGCCACCAGCAGACCAAGTAGTGTTGCCATTCAGTACTTC. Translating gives CATSRPSSVAIQYF.

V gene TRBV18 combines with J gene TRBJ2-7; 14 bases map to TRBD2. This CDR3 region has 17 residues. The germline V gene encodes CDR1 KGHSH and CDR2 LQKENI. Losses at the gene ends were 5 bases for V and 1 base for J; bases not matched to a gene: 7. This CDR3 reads CASSSGTSGSQSYEQYF. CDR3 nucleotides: TGTGCCAGCTCATCCGGGACTAGCGGGAGTCAATCCTACGAGCAGTACTTC.

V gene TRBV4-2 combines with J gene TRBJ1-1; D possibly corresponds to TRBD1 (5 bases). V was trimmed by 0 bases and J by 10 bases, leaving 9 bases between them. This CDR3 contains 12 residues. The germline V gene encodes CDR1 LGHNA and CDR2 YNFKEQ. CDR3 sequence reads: CASSQEGGGAFF. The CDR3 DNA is TGTGCCAGCAGCCAAGAAGGCGGGGGAGCTTTCTTT.

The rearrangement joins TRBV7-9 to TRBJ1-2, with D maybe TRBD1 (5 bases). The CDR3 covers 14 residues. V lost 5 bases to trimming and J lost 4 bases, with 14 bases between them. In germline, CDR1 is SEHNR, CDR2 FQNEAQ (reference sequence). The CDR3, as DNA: TGTGCCAGCAGCCCGGGCCCGGGGGGCTATGGCTACACCTTC. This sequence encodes CASSPGPGGYGYTF.

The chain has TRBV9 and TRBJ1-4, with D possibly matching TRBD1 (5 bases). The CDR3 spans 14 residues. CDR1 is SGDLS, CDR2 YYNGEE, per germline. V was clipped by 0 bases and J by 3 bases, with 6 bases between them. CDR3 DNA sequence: TGTGCCAGCAGCGTAGGGGGCTCTAATGAAAAACTGTTTTTT. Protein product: CASSVGGSNEKLFF.

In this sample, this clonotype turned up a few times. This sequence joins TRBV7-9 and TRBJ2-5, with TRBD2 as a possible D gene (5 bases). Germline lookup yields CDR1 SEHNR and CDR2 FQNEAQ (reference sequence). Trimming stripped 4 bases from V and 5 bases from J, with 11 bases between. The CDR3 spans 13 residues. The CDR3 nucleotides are TGTGCCAGCAGCTCCAGCGGATGGGAGACCCAGTACTTC. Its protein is CASSSSGWETQYF.

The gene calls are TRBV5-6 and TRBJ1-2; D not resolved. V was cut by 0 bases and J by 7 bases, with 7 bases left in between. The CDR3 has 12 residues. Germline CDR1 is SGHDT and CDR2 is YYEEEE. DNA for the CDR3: TGTGCCAGCAGCTTGGCCGCTCGTGGCTACACCTTC. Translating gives CASSLAARGYTF.

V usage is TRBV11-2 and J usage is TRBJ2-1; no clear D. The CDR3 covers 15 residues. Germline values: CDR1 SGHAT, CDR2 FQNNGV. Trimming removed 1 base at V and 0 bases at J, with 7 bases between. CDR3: CASSLGWGSYNEQFF. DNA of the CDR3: TGTGCCAGCAGCTTAGGATGGGGCTCCTACAATGAGCAGTTCTTC. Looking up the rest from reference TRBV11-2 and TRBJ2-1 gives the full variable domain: EAGVAQSPRYKIIEKRQSVAFWCNPISGHATLYWYQQILGQGPKLLIQFQNNGVVDDSQLPKDRFSAERLKGVDSTLKIQPAKLEDSAVYLCASSLGWGSYNEQFFGPGTRLTVL.

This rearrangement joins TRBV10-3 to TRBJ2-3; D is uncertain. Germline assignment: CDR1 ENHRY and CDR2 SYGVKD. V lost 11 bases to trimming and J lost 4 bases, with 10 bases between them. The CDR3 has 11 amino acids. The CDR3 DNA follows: TGTGCCTCGAAGTCGGCAGATACGCAGTATTTT. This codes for CASKSADTQYF.

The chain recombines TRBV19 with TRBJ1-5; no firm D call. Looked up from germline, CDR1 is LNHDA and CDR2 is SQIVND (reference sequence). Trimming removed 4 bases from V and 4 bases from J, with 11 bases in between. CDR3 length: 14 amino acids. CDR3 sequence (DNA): TGTGCCAGTAGTACGAAACCCATGAATCAGCCCCAGCATTTT. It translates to CASSTKPMNQPQHF.

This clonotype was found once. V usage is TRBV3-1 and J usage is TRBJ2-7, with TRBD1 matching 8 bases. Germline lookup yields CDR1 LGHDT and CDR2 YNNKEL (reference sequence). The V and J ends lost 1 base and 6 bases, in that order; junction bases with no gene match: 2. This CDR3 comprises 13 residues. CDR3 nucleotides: TGTGCCAGCAGCCAAGTTGACAGGGGCGAGCAGTACTTC. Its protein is CASSQVDRGEQYF.

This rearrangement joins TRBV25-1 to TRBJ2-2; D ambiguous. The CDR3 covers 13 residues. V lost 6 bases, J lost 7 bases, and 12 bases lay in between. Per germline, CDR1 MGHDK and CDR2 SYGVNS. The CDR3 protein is CASSKLDLGELFF. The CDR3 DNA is TGTGCCAGCAGCAAACTGGACCTCGGGGAGCTGTTTTTT.

The CDR3 DNA reads TGCAGCGCCAACGGGGGTGCCTACGAGCAGTACTTC. Translated, it gives CSANGGAYEQYF. V gene TRBV20-1 combines with J gene TRBJ2-7; weak D call: TRBD2 (6 bases). From germline, CDR1 is DFQATT and CDR2 SNEGSKA (reference sequence). CDR3 size: 12 residues.

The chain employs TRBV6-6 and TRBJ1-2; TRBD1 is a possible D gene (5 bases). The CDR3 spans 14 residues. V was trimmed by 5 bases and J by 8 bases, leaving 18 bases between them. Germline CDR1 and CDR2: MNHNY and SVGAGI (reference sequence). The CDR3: CASSPDSPSRGYTF. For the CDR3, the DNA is TGTGCCAGCAGTCCCGACAGCCCGTCCCGGGGCTACACCTTC.

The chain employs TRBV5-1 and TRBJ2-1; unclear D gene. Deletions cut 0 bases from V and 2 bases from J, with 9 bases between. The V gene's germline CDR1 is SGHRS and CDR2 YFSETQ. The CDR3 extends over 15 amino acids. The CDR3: CASSLDISTYNEQFF. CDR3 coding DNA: TGCGCCAGCAGCTTGGACATAAGTACCTACAATGAGCAGTTCTTC.

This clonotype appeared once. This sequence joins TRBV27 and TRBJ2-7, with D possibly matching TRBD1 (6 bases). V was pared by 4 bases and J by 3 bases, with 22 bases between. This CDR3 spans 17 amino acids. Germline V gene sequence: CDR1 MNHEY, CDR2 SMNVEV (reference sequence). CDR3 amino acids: CASSSLGHSLPLYEQYF. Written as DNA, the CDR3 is TGTGCCAGCAGTTCACTGGGACACTCCCTACCCCTCTACGAGCAGTACTTC.

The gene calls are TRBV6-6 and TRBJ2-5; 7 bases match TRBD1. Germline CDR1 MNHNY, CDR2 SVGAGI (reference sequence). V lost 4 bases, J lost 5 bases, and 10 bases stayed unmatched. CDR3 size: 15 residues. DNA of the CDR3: TGTGCCAGCAGTTCCGGGTACAGGGGCGGGGAGACCCAGTACTTC. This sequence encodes CASSSGYRGGETQYF.

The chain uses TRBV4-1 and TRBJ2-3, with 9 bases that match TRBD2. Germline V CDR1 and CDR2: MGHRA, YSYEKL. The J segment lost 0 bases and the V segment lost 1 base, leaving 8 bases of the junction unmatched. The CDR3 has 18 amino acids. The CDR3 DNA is TGCGCCAGCAGCCAAGGGGCGGGGGGGTCCCCTAGCACAGATACGCAGTATTTT. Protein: CASSQGAGGSPSTDTQYF.

CDR3 sequence (DNA): TGCGCCAGCAGCAATAGAGTCCCCCCGGAGCAGTTCTTC. It codes for CASSNRVPPEQFF. V usage is TRBV5-1 and J usage is TRBJ2-1; D not resolved. Germline loops: CDR1 SGHRS, CDR2 YFSETQ. The ends were cut back, 4 bases at V and 10 bases at J, with 15 bases in the middle. The CDR3 spans 13 residues.

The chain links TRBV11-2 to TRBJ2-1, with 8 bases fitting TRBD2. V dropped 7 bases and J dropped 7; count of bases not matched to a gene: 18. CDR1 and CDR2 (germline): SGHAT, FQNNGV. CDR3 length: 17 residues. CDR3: CASNSGGVTAYGNEQFF. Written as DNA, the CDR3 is TGTGCCAGCAACTCCGGGGGGGTGACAGCGTACGGGAATGAGCAGTTCTTC.

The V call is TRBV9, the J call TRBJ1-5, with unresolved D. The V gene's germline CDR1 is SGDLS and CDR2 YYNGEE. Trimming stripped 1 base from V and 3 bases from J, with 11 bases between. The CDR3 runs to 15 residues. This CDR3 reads CASSVSGEYNQPQHF. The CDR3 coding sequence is TGTGCCAGCAGCGTATCCGGGGAGTACAATCAGCCCCAGCATTTT.

CDR3 region: CASSKSTGEAYEQYF. The CDR3 coding sequence is TGTGCCAGCAGCAAATCGACAGGGGAGGCCTACGAGCAGTACTTC. This chain connects TRBV6-6 to TRBJ2-7, with TRBD1 matching over 8 bases. This CDR3 region has 15 residues. V lost 6 bases and J lost 2; bases outside the gene matches: 9. Germline CDR1 and CDR2: MNHNY and SVGAGI (reference sequence).

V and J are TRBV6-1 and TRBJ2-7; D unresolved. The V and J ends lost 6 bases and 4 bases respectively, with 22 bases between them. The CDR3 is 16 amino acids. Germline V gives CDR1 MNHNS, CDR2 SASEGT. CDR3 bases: TGTGCCAGCAGGTCGGCCGGGCCACCGTCCGAGTACGAGCAGTACTTC. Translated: CASRSAGPPSEYEQYF.